This TCR beta chain is drawn from a study of blood T cell repertoires in COVID-19. Across the study: PBMCs, B-cell-depleted T cells, or T cells provided the cDNA or gDNA that made up the material.

The protocol was immunoSEQ multiplex PCR, while the TCRdb copy is restricted to in-frame clones and leaves out a portion. This sample has approximately 150,000 clones; more than 70% occur once, and the top ten carry 8.2%. Germline loops: CDR1 SEHNR, CDR2 FQNEAQ (reference sequence). The length of the CDR3 is 16 residues. V dropped 2 bases and J dropped 0 bases, with 10 bases sitting between them. This clonotype originated in a woman between 55 and 75 years old with acute or convalescent COVID-19. Sequenced: peripheral blood. This chain links TRBV7-9 with TRBJ2-2; tentative D call: TRBD1 (6 bases). In DNA, the CDR3 is TGTGCCAGCAGCTTAAATGGGGGCACGAACACCGGGGAGCTGTTTTTT. It specifies CASSLNGGTNTGELFF. Together with reference TRBV7-9 and TRBJ2-2, the CDR3 gives the full variable domain: DTGVSQNPRHKITKRGQNVTFRCDPISEHNRLYWYRQTLGQGPEFLTYFQNEAQLEKSRLLSDRFSAERPKGSFSTLEIQRTEQGDSAMYLCASSLNGGTNTGELFFGEGSRLTVL.